This entry lists 7 T cell receptor beta chains sequenced from one sample in a study of blood T cell repertoires in COVID-19. Only in-frame clones appear in the TCRdb table, and some are missing; sequencing was by immunoSEQ multiplex PCR. The profile shows roughly 24,000 clones, roughly 91% of them singletons. The sample comprised peripheral blood. These receptors were taken from a man between 65 and 85 years old with COVID-19, enrolled during active disease.

V usage is TRBV7-9 and J usage is TRBJ2-6; D unclear. This CDR3 is built from 15 residues. The germline V gene has CDR1 SEHNR and CDR2 FQNEAQ (reference sequence). V was trimmed by 6 bases and J by 0 bases, leaving 9 bases between them. CDR3 DNA: TGTGCCAGCAGTTCCCCCGGCTCTGGGGCCAACGTCCTGACTTTC. This translates into CASSSPGSGANVLTF. Looking up the rest from reference TRBV7-9 and TRBJ2-6 gives the full variable domain: DTGVSQNPRHKITKRGQNVTFRCDPISEHNRLYWYRQTLGQGPEFLTYFQNEAQLEKSRLLSDRFSAERPKGSFSTLEIQRTEQGDSAMYLCASSSPGSGANVLTFGAGSRLTVL.

This clone occurred a few times. The V gene is TRBV27, the J gene TRBJ1-1; D is ambiguous. The CDR3 covers 13 residues. V shed 4 bases and J shed 1 base, with 7 bases lying between them. Per the germline V gene, CDR1 is MNHEY and CDR2 is SMNVEV (reference sequence). The CDR3 spells CASSSSQNTEAFF. The CDR3 DNA follows: TGTGCCAGCAGTTCTTCACAGAACACTGAAGCTTTCTTT.

Written as DNA, the CDR3 is TGTGCCAGCAGAAACGGGACACGCTATGGCTACACCTTC. As protein: CASRNGTRYGYTF. The chain combines TRBV12-3 or TRBV12-4 with TRBJ1-2; weak D call: TRBD1 (6 bases). V lost 6 bases and J lost 4, with 12 bases in between. This CDR3 comprises 13 residues.

V gene TRBV6-5 combines with J gene TRBJ1-3, with D hard to call. From germline, CDR1 is MNHEY and CDR2 SVGAGI. Trimming took 4 bases from V and 3 from J, leaving 10 bases between them. CDR3 length: 14 amino acids. The CDR3 loop reads CASSLSRDGNTIYF. CDR3 bases: TGTGCCAGCAGTTTATCCCGGGATGGAAACACCATATATTTT.

This clone has just one count. The chain links TRBV7-9 to TRBJ2-2; 7 bases fit TRBD2. The germline CDR1 and CDR2 sequences are SEHNR and FQNEAQ (reference sequence). CDR3 length equals 14 residues. Losses at the gene ends were 6 bases for V and 4 bases for J; bases not matched to a gene: 5. The chain's CDR3 is CASSGRGSTGELFF. CDR3 bases: TGTGCCAGCAGTGGGAGGGGATCCACCGGGGAGCTGTTTTTT. Filled out from reference TRBV7-9 and TRBJ2-2, the complete variable domain reads DTGVSQNPRHKITKRGQNVTFRCDPISEHNRLYWYRQTLGQGPEFLTYFQNEAQLEKSRLLSDRFSAERPKGSFSTLEIQRTEQGDSAMYLCASSGRGSTGELFFGEGSRLTVL.

The chain carries TRBV7-2 and TRBJ2-5; D not resolved. Germline V lookup: CDR1 SGHTA, CDR2 FQGNSA. Deletions cut 0 bases from V and 3 bases from J, with 5 bases between. CDR3 size: 13 residues. CDR3 region: CASSLARKETQYF. CDR3 nucleotide sequence: TGTGCCAGCAGCTTAGCCAGGAAAGAGACCCAGTACTTC.

This clone was picked up one time. V is TRBV24-1 and J is TRBJ2-3; D is unresolved. The CDR3 is made up of 13 amino acids. The germline V gene encodes CDR1 KGHDR and CDR2 SFDVKD. The V gene lost 5 bases and the J gene lost 0 bases, with 5 bases spanning the gap. CDR3 nucleotide sequence: TGTGCCACCAGTGGAGCTAGCACAGATACGCAGTATTTT. This sequence encodes CATSGASTDTQYF.